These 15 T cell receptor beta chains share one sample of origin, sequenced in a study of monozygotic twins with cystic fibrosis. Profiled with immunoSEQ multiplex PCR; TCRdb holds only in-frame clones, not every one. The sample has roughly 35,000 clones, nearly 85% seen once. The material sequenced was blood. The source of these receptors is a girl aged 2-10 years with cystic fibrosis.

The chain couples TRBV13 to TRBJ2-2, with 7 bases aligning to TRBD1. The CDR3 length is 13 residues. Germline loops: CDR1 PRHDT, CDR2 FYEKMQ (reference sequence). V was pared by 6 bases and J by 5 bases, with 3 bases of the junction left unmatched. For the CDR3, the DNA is TGTGCCAGCAGTCGACAGGGAACCGGGGAGCTGTTTTTT. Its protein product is CASSRQGTGELFF.

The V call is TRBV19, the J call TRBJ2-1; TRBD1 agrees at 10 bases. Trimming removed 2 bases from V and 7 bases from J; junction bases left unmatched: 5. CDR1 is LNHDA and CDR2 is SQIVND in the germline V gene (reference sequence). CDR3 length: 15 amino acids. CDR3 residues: CASSIRQGAKNEQFF. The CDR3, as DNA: TGTGCCAGTAGTATAAGACAGGGGGCGAAAAATGAGCAGTTCTTC.

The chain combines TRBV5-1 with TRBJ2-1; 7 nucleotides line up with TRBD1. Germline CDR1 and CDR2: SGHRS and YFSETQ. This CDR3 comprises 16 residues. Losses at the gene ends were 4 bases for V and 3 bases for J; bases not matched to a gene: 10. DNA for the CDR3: TGCGCCAGCAGCCCACCAGCTGGACAGGACTACAATGAGCAGTTCTTC. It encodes CASSPPAGQDYNEQFF.

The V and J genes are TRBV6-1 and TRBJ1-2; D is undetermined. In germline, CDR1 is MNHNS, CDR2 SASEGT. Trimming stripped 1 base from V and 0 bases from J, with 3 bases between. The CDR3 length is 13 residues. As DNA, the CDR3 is TGTGCCAGCAGTGAAGGGGCTAACTATGGCTACACCTTC. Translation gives CASSEGANYGYTF.

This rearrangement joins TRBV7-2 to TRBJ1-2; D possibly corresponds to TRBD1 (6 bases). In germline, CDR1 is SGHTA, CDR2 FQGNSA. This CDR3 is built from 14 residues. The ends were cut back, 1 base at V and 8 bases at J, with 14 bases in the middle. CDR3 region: CASSLVAGARGYTF. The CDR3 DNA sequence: TGTGCCAGCAGCTTAGTAGCGGGGGCGCGAGGCTACACCTTC.

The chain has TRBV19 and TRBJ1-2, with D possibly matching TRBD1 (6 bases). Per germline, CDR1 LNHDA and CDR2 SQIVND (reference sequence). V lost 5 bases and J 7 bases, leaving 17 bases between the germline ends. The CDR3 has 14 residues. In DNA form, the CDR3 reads TGTGCCAGTAGTGGGGTGGGGGGCACCCGTGGCTACACCTTC. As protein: CASSGVGGTRGYTF.

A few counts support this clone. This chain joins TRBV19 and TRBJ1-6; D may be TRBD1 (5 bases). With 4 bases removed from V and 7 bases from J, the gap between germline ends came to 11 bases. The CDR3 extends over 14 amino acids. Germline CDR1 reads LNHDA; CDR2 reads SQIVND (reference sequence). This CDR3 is CASSTTPGNSPLHF. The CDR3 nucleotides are TGTGCCAGTAGTACCACCCCAGGGAATTCACCCCTCCACTTT.

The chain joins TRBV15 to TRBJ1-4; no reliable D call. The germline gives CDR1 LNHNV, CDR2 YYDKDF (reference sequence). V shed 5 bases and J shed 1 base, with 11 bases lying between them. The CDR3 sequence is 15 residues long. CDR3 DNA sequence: TGTGCCACCAGCCTCATCTCAGGAACTAATGAAAAACTGTTTTTT. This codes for CATSLISGTNEKLFF.

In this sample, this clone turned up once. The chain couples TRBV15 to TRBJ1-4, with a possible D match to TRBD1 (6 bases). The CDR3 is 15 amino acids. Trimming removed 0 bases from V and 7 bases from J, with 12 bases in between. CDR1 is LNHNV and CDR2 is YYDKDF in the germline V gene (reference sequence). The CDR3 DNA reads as TGTGCCACCAGCAGAGATCCCGGGACACGTGAAAAACTGTTTTTT. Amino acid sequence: CATSRDPGTREKLFF.

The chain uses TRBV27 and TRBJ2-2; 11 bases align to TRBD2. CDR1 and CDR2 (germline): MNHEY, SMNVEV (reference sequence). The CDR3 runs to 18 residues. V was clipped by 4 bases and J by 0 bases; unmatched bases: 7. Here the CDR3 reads CASSSPRLAGTNTGELFF. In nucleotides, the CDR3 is TGTGCCAGCAGTTCCCCGAGACTAGCGGGGACGAACACCGGGGAGCTGTTTTTT.

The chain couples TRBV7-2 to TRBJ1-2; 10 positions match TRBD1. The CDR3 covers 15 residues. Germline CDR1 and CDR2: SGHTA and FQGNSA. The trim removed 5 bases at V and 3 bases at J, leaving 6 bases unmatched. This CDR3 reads CASSAGQGGYYGYTF. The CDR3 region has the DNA TGTGCCAGCAGCGCCGGACAGGGGGGCTACTATGGCTACACCTTC.

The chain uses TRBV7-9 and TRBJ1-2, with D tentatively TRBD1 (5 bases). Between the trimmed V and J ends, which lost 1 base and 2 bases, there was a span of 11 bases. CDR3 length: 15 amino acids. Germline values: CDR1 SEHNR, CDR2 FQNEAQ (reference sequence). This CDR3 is CASSLEAGMNYGYTF. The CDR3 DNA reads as TGTGCCAGCAGCTTAGAAGCAGGGATGAACTATGGCTACACCTTC.

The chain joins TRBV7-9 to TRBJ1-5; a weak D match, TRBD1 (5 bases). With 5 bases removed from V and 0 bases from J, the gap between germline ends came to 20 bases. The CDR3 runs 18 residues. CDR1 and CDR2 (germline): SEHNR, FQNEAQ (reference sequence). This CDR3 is CASSRTGATEYSNQPQHF. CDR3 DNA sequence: TGTGCCAGCAGCCGTACAGGCGCCACTGAATATAGCAATCAGCCCCAGCATTTT.

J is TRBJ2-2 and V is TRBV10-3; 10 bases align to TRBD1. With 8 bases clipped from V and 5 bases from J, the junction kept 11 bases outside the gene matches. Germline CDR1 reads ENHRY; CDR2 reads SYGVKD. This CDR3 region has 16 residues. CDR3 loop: CAIGRWDRGRTGELFF. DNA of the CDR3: TGTGCCATCGGCAGGTGGGACAGGGGTAGAACCGGGGAGCTGTTTTTT.

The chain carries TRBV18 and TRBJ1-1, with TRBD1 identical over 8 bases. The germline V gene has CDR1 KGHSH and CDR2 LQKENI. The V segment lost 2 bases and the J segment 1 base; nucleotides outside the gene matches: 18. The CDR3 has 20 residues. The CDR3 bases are TGTGCCAGCTCACCAAACCAAGCTAGTGACAGGGGTATGGCGAACACTGAAGCTTTCTTT. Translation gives CASSPNQASDRGMANTEAFF.